Listed below are T cell receptor beta chains from one sample, sequenced in a study of T cells after yellow fever vaccination. TCRdb ran MiXCR on the 5' RACE reads and lists one entry per CDR3 protein. The top ten hold around 40% of the sample, which has approximately 160,000 distinct CDR3 sequences, 9.3% seen once. Specimen: CD8+ T cells sorted from PBMCs, collected 45 days after the yellow fever booster vaccination. These receptors were collected from a man aged 18-30 years who received the YFV17D yellow fever vaccine. Both conserved end residues are part of each CDR3.

v_call: TRBV7-9; cdr3_aa: CASGRNTEAFF
v_call: TRBV5-4; cdr3_aa: CASSLVGGGPITAYNEQFF
v_call: TRBV21-1; cdr3_aa: CASSGPWSQSLGQGANNEQFF
v_call: TRBV5-1; cdr3_aa: CASSRSGQGGNEQFF
v_call: TRBV6-5; cdr3_aa: CASSYSNKANSPLHF
v_call: TRBV5-1; cdr3_aa: CASSETGNYEQYF
v_call: TRBV4-1; cdr3_aa: CASSLRFQGEQFF
v_call: TRBV12-3/TRBV12-4; cdr3_aa: CASSLALGAHSPLHF
v_call: TRBV7-6; cdr3_aa: CASSFGGGLEETQYF
v_call: TRBV12-3/TRBV12-4; cdr3_aa: CASNQGPRLNTGELFF